The present entry profiles one T cell receptor (beta chain) with its context. V lost 0 bases and J 7 bases, leaving 10 bases between the germline ends. The CDR3 has 14 residues. Germline assignment: CDR1 SGHDT and CDR2 YYEEEE. The data stem from a study of blood T cell repertoires in COVID-19. Study details: The United States, Italy and Spain were the sources of the acute and convalescent COVID-19 samples.

Grouping used clinical history reported by participants in a survey and questionnaire. In the original analysis: By means of reference gene primer amplification, nucleated cell counts were estimated. Here immunoSEQ multiplex PCR was the method, and the copy in TCRdb shows in-frame clones only, minus some. The V and J calls and clone size are taken from that table; D and trimming were inferred from the DNA. The sample comprises 230,000 or so clones, 70% to 90% of which are singletons, and approximately 14% rests with the top ten. The chain joins TRBV5-6 to TRBJ2-2; D not resolved. The sample comprised PBMCs or T cells enriched from blood (not recorded which). The TCR was taken from a woman in her forties or fifties with acute COVID-19. CDR3 coding DNA: TGTGCCAGCAGCTTGGTCCATGAGTTCGGGGAGCTGTTTTTT. Translating it yields CASSLVHEFGELFF. Full variable domain (missing parts from reference TRBV5-6 and TRBJ2-2): DAGVTQSPTHLIKTRGQQVTLRCSPKSGHDTVSWYQQALGQGPQFIFQYYEEEERQRGNFPDRFSGHQFPNYSSELNVNALLLGDSALYLCASSLVHEFGELFFGEGSRLTVL.